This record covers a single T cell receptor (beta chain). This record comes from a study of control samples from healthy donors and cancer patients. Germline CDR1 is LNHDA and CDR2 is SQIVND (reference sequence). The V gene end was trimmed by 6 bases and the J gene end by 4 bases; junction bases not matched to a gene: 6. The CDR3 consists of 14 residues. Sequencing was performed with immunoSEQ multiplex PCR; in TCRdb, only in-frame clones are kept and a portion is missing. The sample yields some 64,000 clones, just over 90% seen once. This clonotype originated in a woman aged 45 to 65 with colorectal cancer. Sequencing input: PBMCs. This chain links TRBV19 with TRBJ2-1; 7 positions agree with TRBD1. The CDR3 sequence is CASRGTEIYNEQFF. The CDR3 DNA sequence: TGTGCCAGTAGGGGGACAGAAATATACAATGAGCAGTTCTTC.